The clone carrying this T cell receptor beta chain has a count of ten or more. Its antigen is as yet unknown. The record originates from a study of identical twins. Study-wide results and caveats: Cross-sectional statistics underpinned the conclusions; the same donors were not followed. Analyses based on zero insertions could be partly confounded by invariant MAIT and iNKT cells.

Trimming removed 6 bases at V and 5 bases at J, with 10 bases between. The CDR3 is 13 amino acids. Each CDR3 protein is one row after TCRdb ran MiXCR on the 5' RACE reads. The sample includes some 760,000 distinct CDR3 sequences, 15% to 20% of them seen just once. The sample also formed part of further work on T cells expressing NK-cell markers.

Sequencing used PBMCs. This receptor was identified in a woman aged 18-35 years in good health. The gene calls are TRBV12-3 or TRBV12-4 and TRBJ1-4; D is possibly TRBD1 (6 bases). For the CDR3, the DNA is TGTGCCAGCAGAGGGAGGGGGAATGAAAAACTGTTTTTT. This encodes CASRGRGNEKLFF.